This T cell receptor beta chain is drawn from a study of cytomegalovirus exposure and HLA in healthy donors. Broader study findings: Being indistinguishable, some V segments were excluded, TRBV6-2 and TRBV6-3 among them. It was shown in a later analysis that HLA-associated TCR beta chains were more clonally expanded than other, equally common chains.

For this clone: Antigen specificity is unknown.

The CDR3 is 13 residues long. Germline CDR1 and CDR2: SQVTM and ANQGSEA. V dropped 3 bases and J dropped 6 bases, with 12 bases sitting between them. The PCR was carried out with 60 Vbeta primers and 13 Jbeta primers. This table comes from immunoSEQ multiplex PCR, and its TCRdb copy is limited to in-frame clones, with some not included. The table lists about 42,000 clones. Sequenced: PBMCs. This chain links TRBV29-1 with TRBJ1-5; weak D call: TRBD1 (6 bases). The sequence derives from a man younger than 45 in good health and CMV-seronegative. CDR3 residues: CSVEGGRGQPQHF. The CDR3 DNA sequence: TGCAGCGTTGAGGGGGGGCGAGGTCAGCCCCAGCATTTT.